This TCR beta chain is drawn from a study of tumor-infiltrating lymphocytes in primary liver carcinoma. In its sample, this clonotype was seen a few times. The CDR3 runs 16 residues. CDR1 is MNHNS and CDR2 is SASEGT in the germline V gene. Losses at the gene ends were 0 bases for V and 4 bases for J; bases not matched to a gene: 8. Constant-region priming of around 530 ng total RNA yielded TCR beta cDNA. For TCR beta, libraries were produced by three nested multiplex PCR rounds using slightly modified ARM-PCR. Two initial PCR rounds of around 10 cycles each paired TRBV1-TRBV30 forward primers with a C-beta reverse primer. In TCRdb, the multiplex PCR reads were re-called with MiXCR into one record per CDR3 protein. The sample carries 320,000 or so distinct CDR3 sequences, around three fifths recorded once. Blood RNA came from unsorted whole blood; germline DNA was also extracted.

V is TRBV6-1 and J is TRBJ2-7, with 8 positions matching TRBD1. The origin of this receptor is a middle-aged man with primary liver carcinoma and hepatitis B virus infection. Specimen: peripheral blood. CDR3: CASSEALAGGPYEQYF. Written as DNA, the CDR3 is TGTGCCAGCAGTGAAGCTCTGGCAGGGGGCCCATACGAGCAGTACTTC.